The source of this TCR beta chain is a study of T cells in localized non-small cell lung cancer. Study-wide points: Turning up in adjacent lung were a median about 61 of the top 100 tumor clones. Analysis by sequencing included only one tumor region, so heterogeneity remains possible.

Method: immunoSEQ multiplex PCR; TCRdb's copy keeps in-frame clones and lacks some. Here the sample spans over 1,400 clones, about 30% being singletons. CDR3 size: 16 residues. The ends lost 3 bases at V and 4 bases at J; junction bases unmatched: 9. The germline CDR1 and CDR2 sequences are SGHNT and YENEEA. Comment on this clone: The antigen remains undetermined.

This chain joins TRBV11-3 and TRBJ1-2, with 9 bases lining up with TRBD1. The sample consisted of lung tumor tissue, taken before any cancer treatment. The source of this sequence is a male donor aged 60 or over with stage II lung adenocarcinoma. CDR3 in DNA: TGTGCCAGCAGCTTTACAGGGGGCACCGTTCCCTATGGCTACACCTTC. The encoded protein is CASSFTGGTVPYGYTF. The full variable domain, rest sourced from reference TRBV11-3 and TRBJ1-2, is EAGVVQSPRYKIIEKKQPVAFWCNPISGHNTLYWYLQNLGQGPELLIRYENEEAVDDSQLPKDRFSAERLKGVDSTLKIQPAELGDSAVYLCASSFTGGTVPYGYTFGSGTRLTVV.